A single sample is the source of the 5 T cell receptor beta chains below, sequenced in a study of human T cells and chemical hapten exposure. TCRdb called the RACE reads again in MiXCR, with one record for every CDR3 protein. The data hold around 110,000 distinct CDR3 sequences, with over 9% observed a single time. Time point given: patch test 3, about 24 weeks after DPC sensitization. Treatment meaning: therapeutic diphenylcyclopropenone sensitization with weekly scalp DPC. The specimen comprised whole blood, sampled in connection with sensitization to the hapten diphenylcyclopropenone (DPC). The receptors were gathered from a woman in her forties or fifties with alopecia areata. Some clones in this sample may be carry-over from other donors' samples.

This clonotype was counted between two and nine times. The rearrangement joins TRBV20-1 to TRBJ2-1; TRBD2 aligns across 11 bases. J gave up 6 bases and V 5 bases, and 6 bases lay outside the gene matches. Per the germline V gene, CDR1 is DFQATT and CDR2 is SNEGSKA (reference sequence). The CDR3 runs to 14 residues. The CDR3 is CSAPLAGVGNEQFF. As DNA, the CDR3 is TGCAGTGCTCCACTAGCGGGGGTAGGCAATGAGCAGTTCTTC.

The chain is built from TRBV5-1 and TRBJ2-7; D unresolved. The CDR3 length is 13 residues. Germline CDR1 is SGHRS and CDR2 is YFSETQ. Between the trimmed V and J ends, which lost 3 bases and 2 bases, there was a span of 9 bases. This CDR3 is CASSSDRPYEQYF. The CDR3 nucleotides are TGCGCCAGCAGCTCGGACCGCCCCTACGAGCAGTACTTC.

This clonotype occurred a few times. CDR3 in DNA: TGCAGCGCGGGACTAGTGAAAGAGACCCAGTACTTC. It specifies CSAGLVKETQYF. The V and J genes are TRBV29-1 and TRBJ2-5; 8 bases match TRBD2. Germline CDR1 and CDR2: SQVTM and ANQGSEA. The V gene end was trimmed by 7 bases and the J gene end by 3 bases; junction bases not matched to a gene: 4. This CDR3 is 12 amino acids long.

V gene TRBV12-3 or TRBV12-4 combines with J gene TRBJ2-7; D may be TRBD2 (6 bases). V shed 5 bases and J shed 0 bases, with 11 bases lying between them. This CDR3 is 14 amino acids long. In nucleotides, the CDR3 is TGTGCCAGCAGTGTCCTAGCGACCTCCTACGAGCAGTACTTC. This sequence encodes CASSVLATSYEQYF.

The CDR3 DNA sequence: TGTGCCAGCAGTGACTACAGGGGCTCTGGAAACACCATATATTTT. Translated, it gives CASSDYRGSGNTIYF. This chain joins TRBV6-5 and TRBJ1-3, with 7 nucleotides matching TRBD1. The trim removed 5 bases at V and 0 bases at J, leaving 4 bases unmatched. Germline CDR1 MNHEY, CDR2 SVGAGI. CDR3 length: 15 amino acids.